These T cell receptor beta chains were read from a single sample in a study of cytomegalovirus exposure and HLA in healthy donors. Sequencing was performed with immunoSEQ multiplex PCR; in TCRdb, only in-frame clones are kept and a portion is missing. The repertoire consists of 150,000 to 200,000 clones, with more than 75% occurring once and the leading ten covering about 2.5%. What was sequenced was PBMCs. Receptors originate from a man between 18 and 35 years old in good health and CMV-seropositive. CDR3s include the opening cysteine and the closing phenylalanine or tryptophan. The order of the fields is J gene, clone size, D gene, CDR3 length, V gene, CDR3 protein, CDR3 DNA. D genes are given only for firm matches. The size of a clone is reported for some rows only, either as once, few or many, or as a class for expanded clones.

J: TRBJ2-2
size: .
D: TRBD2
length: 19
V: TRBV27
CDR3: CASSPPSAGAFTNTGELFF
DNA: TGTGCCAGCAGTCCACCTTCGGCGGGAGCCTTTACGAACACCGGGGAGCTGTTTTTT

J: TRBJ1-1
size: .
D: .
length: 12
V: TRBV27
CDR3: CASASRGTSTFF
DNA: TGTGCCAGCGCCTCTAGGGGGACAAGTACTTTCTTT

J: TRBJ2-5
size: .
D: TRBD2
length: 15
V: TRBV27
CDR3: CASRGGWSDQETQYF
DNA: TGTGCCAGCAGGGGGGGGTGGTCGGACCAAGAGACCCAGTACTTC

J: TRBJ2-5
size: .
D: .
length: 13
V: TRBV19
CDR3: CASSPVVQETQYF
DNA: TGTGCCAGTAGTCCTGTAGTCCAAGAGACCCAGTACTTC

J: TRBJ2-3
size: .
D: .
length: 13
V: TRBV6-1
CDR3: CASSRLVTDTQYF
DNA: TGTGCCAGCAGTAGACTAGTCACAGATACGCAGTATTTT

J: TRBJ2-1
size: .
D: TRBD2
length: 15
V: TRBV18
CDR3: CASSPPSGGKNEQFF
DNA: TGTGCCAGCTCACCCCCCAGCGGGGGAAAAAATGAGCAGTTCTTC

J: TRBJ2-7
size: .
D: TRBD2
length: 16
V: TRBV2
CDR3: CASSEATGGDYYEQYF
DNA: TGTGCCAGCAGTGAAGCGACGGGGGGGGACTACTACGAGCAGTACTTC

J: TRBJ2-3
size: .
D: .
length: 14
V: TRBV25-1
CDR3: CASSRGGGTDTQYF
DNA: TGTGCCAGCTCTCGAGGGGGGGGCACAGATACGCAGTATTTT

J: TRBJ1-5
size: .
D: .
length: 12
V: TRBV19
CDR3: CASSMMRQPQHF
DNA: TGTGCCAGTAGTATGATGAGGCAGCCCCAGCATTTT

J: TRBJ1-2
size: .
D: .
length: 12
V: TRBV13
CDR3: CASSPQGYGYTF
DNA: TGTGCCAGCAGCCCACAGGGATATGGCTACACCTTC

J: TRBJ1-2
size: .
D: TRBD1
length: 16
V: TRBV30
CDR3: CAWSRDRGLPNYGYTF
DNA: TGTGCCTGGAGTCGGGACAGGGGGTTACCTAACTATGGCTACACCTTC

J: TRBJ2-7
size: .
D: TRBD1
length: 15
V: TRBV5-1
CDR3: CASSLGQGVSYEQYF
DNA: TGCGCCAGCAGCTTGGGACAGGGTGTCTCCTACGAGCAGTACTTC

J: TRBJ1-6
size: .
D: .
length: 13
V: TRBV7-7
CDR3: CASSLGANSPLHF
DNA: TGTGCTAGCAGCTTGGGGGCCAATTCACCCCTCCACTTT

J: TRBJ2-3
size: .
D: .
length: 12
V: TRBV27
CDR3: CASSLSFTEWYF
DNA: TGTGCCAGCAGTTTATCGTTCACAGAGTGGTATTTT

J: TRBJ2-2
size: .
D: .
length: 13
V: TRBV2
CDR3: CASSESAGGELFF
DNA: TGTGCCAGCAGTGAATCGGCAGGCGGGGAGCTGTTTTTT

J: TRBJ2-1
size: .
D: .
length: 14
V: TRBV7-9
CDR3: CASSWRSSYNEQFF
DNA: TGTGCCAGCAGCTGGAGGAGCTCCTACAATGAGCAGTTCTTC

J: TRBJ2-5
size: .
D: TRBD1
length: 14
V: TRBV9
CDR3: CASSVGTVEETQYF
DNA: TGTGCCAGCAGCGTCGGGACAGTTGAAGAGACCCAGTACTTC

J: TRBJ2-1
size: .
D: .
length: 14
V: TRBV19
CDR3: CASSRTGVYNEQFF
DNA: TGTGCCAGTAGTCGGACGGGGGTTTACAATGAGCAGTTCTTC

J: TRBJ2-7
size: .
D: .
length: 17
V: TRBV27
CDR3: CASSRKVVGAGSYEQYF
DNA: TGTGCCAGCAGTAGAAAGGTCGTGGGTGCGGGGTCCTACGAGCAGTACTTC

J: TRBJ2-1
size: .
D: .
length: 16
V: TRBV12-5
CDR3: CASGFGGTHSYNEQFF
DNA: TGTGCTAGTGGTTTCGGCGGGACCCACTCCTACAATGAGCAGTTCTTC

J: TRBJ2-7
size: .
D: .
length: 15
V: TRBV11-3
CDR3: CASSLSRGGRNEQYF
DNA: TGTGCCAGCAGCTTAAGCAGGGGTGGTAGGAACGAGCAGTACTTC

J: TRBJ2-7
size: .
D: .
length: 14
V: TRBV9
CDR3: CASSPDGGPYEQYF
DNA: TGTGCCAGCAGCCCTGACGGGGGGCCCTACGAGCAGTACTTC

J: TRBJ2-1
size: .
D: TRBD2
length: 18
V: TRBV29-1
CDR3: CSVESWASGGGSYNEQFF
DNA: TGCAGCGTTGAGAGTTGGGCTAGCGGGGGGGGCTCCTACAATGAGCAGTTCTTC

J: TRBJ2-3
size: .
D: TRBD1
length: 16
V: TRBV5-8
CDR3: CASSFRTGVSTDTQYF
DNA: TGTGCCAGCAGCTTTAGGACAGGAGTAAGCACAGATACGCAGTATTTT

J: TRBJ1-2
size: .
D: TRBD1
length: 13
V: TRBV7-6
CDR3: CASSPDRVGGYTF
DNA: TGTGCCAGCAGCCCTGACAGGGTGGGTGGCTACACCTTC

J: TRBJ1-6
size: .
D: .
length: 15
V: TRBV5-6
CDR3: CASSLGHLMGSPLHF
DNA: TGTGCCAGCAGCTTAGGACATTTAATGGGTTCACCCCTCCACTTT

J: TRBJ1-5
size: .
D: .
length: 11
V: TRBV20-1
CDR3: CSAGGEQPQHF
DNA: TGCAGTGCTGGGGGGGAACAGCCCCAGCATTTT

J: TRBJ1-6
size: .
D: .
length: 18
V: TRBV18
CDR3: CASSRNGRGMVGDSPLHF
DNA: TGTGCCAGCTCACGAAACGGCAGGGGAATGGTAGGGGATTCACCCCTCCACTTT

J: TRBJ1-3
size: .
D: .
length: 18
V: TRBV6-1
CDR3: CASSEALRQRIIGNTIYF
DNA: TGTGCCAGCAGTGAAGCGCTTCGACAGAGAATCATTGGAAACACCATATATTTT

J: TRBJ2-7
size: .
D: .
length: 17
V: TRBV21-1
CDR3: CASSKGPSGRDTYEQYF
DNA: TGTGCCAGCAGCAAAGGCCCTAGCGGGAGGGACACCTACGAGCAGTACTTC

J: TRBJ2-7
size: .
D: TRBD1
length: 13
V: TRBV28
CDR3: CASGDRNSYEQYF
DNA: TGTGCCAGCGGGGACAGGAACTCCTACGAGCAGTACTTC

J: TRBJ1-2
size: .
D: TRBD1
length: 13
V: TRBV6-5
CDR3: CASSPDRGDGYTF
DNA: TGTGCCAGCAGTCCGGACAGGGGTGATGGCTACACCTTC

J: TRBJ2-2
size: once
D: .
length: 17
V: TRBV27
CDR3: CASSLSVGDSNTGELFF
DNA: TGTGCCAGCAGTTTATCGGTGGGGGACTCCAACACCGGGGAGCTGTTTTTT

J: TRBJ1-1
size: .
D: TRBD1
length: 17
V: TRBV7-3
CDR3: CASSLDRGSSNCTEAFF
DNA: TGTGCCAGCAGCCTGGACAGGGGTAGTAGTAATTGCACTGAAGCTTTCTTT

J: TRBJ2-7
size: .
D: TRBD2
length: 16
V: TRBV9
CDR3: CASSPTGREALDEQYF
DNA: TGTGCCAGCAGCCCCACGGGGCGGGAGGCCTTAGACGAGCAGTACTTC

J: TRBJ2-7
size: .
D: .
length: 10
V: TRBV7-2
CDR3: CASINYEQYF
DNA: TGTGCCAGCATCAACTACGAGCAGTACTTC

J: TRBJ1-6
size: .
D: .
length: 14
V: TRBV16
CDR3: CASHVARLYSPLHF
DNA: TGTGCCAGCCACGTTGCCCGGTTGTATTCACCCCTCCACTTT

J: TRBJ2-7
size: .
D: TRBD2
length: 17
V: TRBV5-4
CDR3: CASSLGGTSGRKGEQYF
DNA: TGTGCCAGCAGCTTGGGTGGGACTAGCGGGAGGAAGGGCGAGCAGTACTTC

J: TRBJ2-7
size: .
D: TRBD2
length: 15
V: TRBV7-2
CDR3: CASSISAGTSFEQYF
DNA: TGTGCCAGCAGCATTAGCGCCGGGACTAGTTTTGAGCAGTACTTC

J: TRBJ1-5
size: .
D: TRBD1
length: 14
V: TRBV27
CDR3: CASSTDRGGQPQHF
DNA: TGTGCCAGCAGTACAGACAGGGGAGGACAGCCCCAGCATTTT

J: TRBJ2-4
size: .
D: .
length: 14
V: TRBV2
CDR3: CASSGGAAKNIQYF
DNA: TGTGCCAGCAGTGGGGGAGCTGCCAAAAACATTCAGTACTTC

J: TRBJ2-3
size: .
D: TRBD2
length: 20
V: TRBV23-1
CDR3: CASSQSRGKLAGGLTDTQYF
DNA: TGCGCCAGCAGTCAATCGAGGGGTAAGCTAGCGGGGGGATTAACAGATACGCAGTATTTT

J: TRBJ1-2
size: .
D: .
length: 14
V: TRBV28
CDR3: CASSLTQGNYGYTF
DNA: TGTGCCAGCAGTTTAACCCAGGGTAACTATGGCTACACCTTC

J: TRBJ2-7
size: .
D: TRBD1
length: 16
V: TRBV18
CDR3: CASSPSNRGVSGEQYF
DNA: TGTGCCAGCTCACCGAGCAACAGGGGAGTTTCGGGCGAGCAGTACTTC

J: TRBJ2-5
size: .
D: TRBD2
length: 17
V: TRBV25-1
CDR3: CASSDPAASGRLETQYF
DNA: TGTGCCAGCAGTGACCCAGCGGCTAGCGGGAGACTGGAGACCCAGTACTTC

J: TRBJ1-2
size: .
D: .
length: 14
V: TRBV9
CDR3: CASSVDPEAYGYTF
DNA: TGTGCCAGCAGCGTTGATCCGGAGGCTTATGGCTACACCTTC

J: TRBJ1-2
size: few
D: TRBD1
length: 13
V: TRBV6-5
CDR3: CASRLGQGGGYTF
DNA: TGTGCCAGCAGGCTAGGACAGGGAGGCGGCTACACCTTC

J: TRBJ2-7
size: once
D: .
length: 12
V: TRBV6-1
CDR3: CASSEQGYEQYF
DNA: TGTGCCAGCAGTGAACAGGGGTACGAGCAGTACTTC

J: TRBJ1-2
size: .
D: .
length: 12
V: TRBV2
CDR3: CASKGGGLGYTF
DNA: TGTGCCAGCAAGGGAGGGGGTTTGGGCTACACCTTC

J: TRBJ2-1
size: .
D: .
length: 15
V: TRBV6-4
CDR3: CASSDRFGSGNEQFF
DNA: TGTGCCAGCAGTGACCGATTCGGGTCCGGGAATGAGCAGTTCTTC

J: TRBJ1-1
size: .
D: .
length: 11
V: TRBV7-2
CDR3: CASSRQIEAFF
DNA: TGTGCCAGCAGCAGACAGATTGAAGCTTTCTTT

J: TRBJ2-1
size: .
D: .
length: 13
V: TRBV6-1
CDR3: CASSEQGYNEQFF
DNA: TGTGCCAGCAGTGAACAGGGATACAATGAGCAGTTCTTC

J: TRBJ2-7
size: .
D: .
length: 15
V: TRBV6-6
CDR3: CASSYDRQTAYEQYF
DNA: TGTGCCAGCAGTTACGATAGACAAACAGCCTACGAGCAGTACTTC

J: TRBJ2-1
size: .
D: TRBD2
length: 18
V: TRBV11-2
CDR3: CASSLERGRGSSYNEQFF
DNA: TGTGCCAGCAGCTTAGAACGCGGGAGGGGTTCCTCCTACAATGAGCAGTTCTTC

J: TRBJ1-2
size: .
D: TRBD1
length: 17
V: TRBV4-1
CDR3: CASSQPGQGARKDGYTF
DNA: TGCGCCAGCAGCCAGCCGGGACAGGGGGCGCGGAAGGATGGCTACACCTTC